This T cell receptor (beta chain) was found in a study of blood T cell repertoires in COVID-19. Assignments of participants to cohorts depended upon their own reported clinical history. This CDR3 spans 17 amino acids. CDR1 is PRHDT and CDR2 is FYEKMQ in the germline V gene (reference sequence). Trimming removed 5 bases from V and 0 bases from J, with 17 bases in between. As processed by the authors: Nucleated cell number was recorded as an estimate derived from reference gene primer amplification. The assay was immunoSEQ multiplex PCR, and TCRdb's table has in-frame clones only and misses some. V and J calls and clone size come straight from that table; D and trimming were deduced from the DNA. In the table there are 300,000 or so clones, over 75% of which are singletons.

Material: PBMCs or T cells enriched from blood (not recorded which). This clonotype was sampled from a woman aged 25 to 39 who had recovered from COVID-19. The chain carries TRBV13 and TRBJ1-3; possible D gene TRBD1, 5 bases. The CDR3 nucleotides are TGTGCCAGCAGCCCAAAAGGACCGACAGCCTCTGGAAACACCATATATTTT. Translating it yields CASSPKGPTASGNTIYF.